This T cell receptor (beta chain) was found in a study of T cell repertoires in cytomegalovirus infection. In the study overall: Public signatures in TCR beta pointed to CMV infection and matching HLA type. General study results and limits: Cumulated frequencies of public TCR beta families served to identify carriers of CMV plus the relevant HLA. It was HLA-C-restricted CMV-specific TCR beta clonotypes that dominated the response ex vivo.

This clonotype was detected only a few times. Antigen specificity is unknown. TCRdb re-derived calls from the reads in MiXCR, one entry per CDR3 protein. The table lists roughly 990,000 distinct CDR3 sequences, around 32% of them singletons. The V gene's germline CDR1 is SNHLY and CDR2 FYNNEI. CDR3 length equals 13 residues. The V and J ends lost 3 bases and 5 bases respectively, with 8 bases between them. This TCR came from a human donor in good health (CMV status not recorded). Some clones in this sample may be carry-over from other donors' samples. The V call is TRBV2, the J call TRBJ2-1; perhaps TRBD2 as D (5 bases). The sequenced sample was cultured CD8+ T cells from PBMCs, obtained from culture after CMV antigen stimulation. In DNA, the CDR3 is TGTGCCAGCAGTGACTACGGGAACAATGAGCAGTTCTTC. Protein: CASSDYGNNEQFF.